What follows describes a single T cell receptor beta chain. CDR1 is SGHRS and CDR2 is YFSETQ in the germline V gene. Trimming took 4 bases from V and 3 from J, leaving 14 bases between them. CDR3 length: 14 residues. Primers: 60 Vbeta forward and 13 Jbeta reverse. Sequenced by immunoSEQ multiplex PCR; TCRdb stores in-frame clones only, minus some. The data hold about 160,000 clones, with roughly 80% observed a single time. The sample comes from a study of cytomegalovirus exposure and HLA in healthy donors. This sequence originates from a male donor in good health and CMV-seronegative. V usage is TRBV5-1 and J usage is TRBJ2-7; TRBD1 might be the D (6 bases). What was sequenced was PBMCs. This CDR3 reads CASSGTGTNYEQYF. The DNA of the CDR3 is TGCGCCAGCAGCGGCACCGGGACAAACTACGAGCAGTACTTC. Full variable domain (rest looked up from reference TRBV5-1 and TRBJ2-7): KAGVTQTPRYLIKTRGQQVTLSCSPISGHRSVSWYQQTPGQGLQFLFEYFSETQRNKGNFPGRFSGRQFSNSRSEMNVSTLELGDSALYLCASSGTGTNYEQYFGPGTRLTVT.